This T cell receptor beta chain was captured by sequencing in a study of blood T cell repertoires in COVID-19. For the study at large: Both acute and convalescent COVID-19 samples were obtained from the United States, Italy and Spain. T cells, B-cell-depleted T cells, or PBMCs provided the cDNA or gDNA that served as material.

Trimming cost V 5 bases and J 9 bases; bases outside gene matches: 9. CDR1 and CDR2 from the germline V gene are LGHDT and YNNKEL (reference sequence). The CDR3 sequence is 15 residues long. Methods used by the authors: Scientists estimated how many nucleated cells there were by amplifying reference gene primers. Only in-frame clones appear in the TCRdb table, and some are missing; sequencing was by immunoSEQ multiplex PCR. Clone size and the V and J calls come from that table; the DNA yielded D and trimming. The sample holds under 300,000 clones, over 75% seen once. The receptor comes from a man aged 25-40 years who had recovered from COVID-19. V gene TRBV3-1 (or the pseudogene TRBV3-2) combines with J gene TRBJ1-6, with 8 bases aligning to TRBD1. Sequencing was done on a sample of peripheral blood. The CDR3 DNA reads TGTGCCAGCAGCGGCACTACAGGGGGGACTTCACCCCTCCACTTT. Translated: CASSGTTGGTSPLHF.